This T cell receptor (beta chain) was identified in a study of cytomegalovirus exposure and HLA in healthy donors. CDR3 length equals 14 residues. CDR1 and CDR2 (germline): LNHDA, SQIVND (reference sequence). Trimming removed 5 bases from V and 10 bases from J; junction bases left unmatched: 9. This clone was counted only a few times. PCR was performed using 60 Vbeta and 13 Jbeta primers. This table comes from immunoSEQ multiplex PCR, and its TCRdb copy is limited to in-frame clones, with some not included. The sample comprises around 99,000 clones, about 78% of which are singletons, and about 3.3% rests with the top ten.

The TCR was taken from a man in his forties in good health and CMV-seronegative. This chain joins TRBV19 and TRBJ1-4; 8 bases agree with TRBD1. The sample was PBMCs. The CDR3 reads CASSGVRGLVKLFF. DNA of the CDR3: TGTGCCAGTAGTGGCGTCAGGGGGCTGGTAAAACTGTTTTTT.